This T cell receptor (beta chain) is from a study of regulatory T cells in long-lasting Graves disease (dated by TCRdb to the early 2020s). Notes on the research overall: Persistent Graves' disease was defined as persistently positive TSH receptor autoantibodies together with antithyroid drug treatment for over 5 years. The study took place in China and was registered as a clinical trial. TCR sequencing covered 13 persistent and 20 or so newly diagnosed Graves' disease patients, around 35 samples in total. This study used TCR sequencing and RNA sequencing of peripheral blood to compare persistent Graves' disease patients against newly diagnosed Graves' disease patients. On average, persistent Graves' disease patients in the clinical cohort had been on antithyroid drugs for around ten years. What the work shows at the level of the full study, not this receptor alone: As a limitation, the authors acknowledged that the small sample size may reduce accuracy. A larger number of public clonotypes was shared among persistent patients (over 2,500) than among newly diagnosed patients (around 890). Persistent Graves' disease patients showed lower TCR Shannon entropy and fewer highly expanded clones than newly diagnosed patients, suggesting clonal expansion. Peripheral blood alone was examined, since thyroid tissue, which constituted the primary lesion, could not be accessed. Sequencing and analysis were limited to the TCR beta chain. Persistent disease showed preferential use of TRBV28, TRBJ1-2 and TRBJ2-5, whereas newly diagnosed disease favored TRBV20-1 and TRBJ2-1.

CDR1 and CDR2 were assigned from the germline V gene as SGHAT and FQNNGV. Relative to germline, V is missing 5 bases and J is missing 8 bases, with 8 bases of the junction outside any gene match. From its cysteine to its phenylalanine, the CDR3 spans 13 amino acids. Only the CDR3 DNA is retained, 39 bases long and in frame from the first base. The library was generated by multiplex PCR. TCRdb shows the sequencer as Illumina HiSeq 4000. CDR3 regions were amplified by Arm-PCR with iRepertoire HTBI primers to construct TCR beta libraries. PCR products were gel purified before sequencing. In the paper's pipeline: A total of 62 TRBV and 14 TRBJ segments were identified across samples and were used for gene usage analysis of CDR3 amino acid clonotypes. COPE and FqMerger were used to merge filtered high-quality paired reads into contigs. Contigs were aligned with BLAST to IMGT TRBV, TRBD and TRBJ reference genes, and CDR3 was defined per IMGT. Any clonotype with a frequency above 0.1% was classified as a highly expanded clone. Shannon entropy served as the measure of repertoire diversity, while the Gini coefficient captured V-J evenness. Clonotypes shared by more than one individual were considered public. The public reads were reprocessed in TCRdb via fastp at Q25 and MiXCR, keeping in-frame beta chains. Each entry merges the rows of one CDR3 protein and shows their most common DNA and genes. The V and J calls shown here were made by TCRdb, not taken from the authors' results. The sample has nearly 350,000 distinct CDR3 sequences on record, roughly a fifth of them singletons. Clones ranked in the top ten supply 25% to 30% of the sample.

In its sample, this clonotype was seen a few times. What this receptor recognizes is not known. Per-base quality was not reported, and no clone a single base away is much larger than it. This specimen's time point label, per the study, means: persistent/refractory GD, antithyroid drugs over 5 years with positive TRAb. For both TCR sequencing and RNA sequencing, RNA was extracted from PBMCs in TRIzol. The diagnosis of Graves' disease followed American Thyroid Association guidelines. Patients were recruited from an endocrinology department in Xi'an, China. Each patient gave approximately 9 milliliters of peripheral blood, collected in an EDTA anticoagulant tube. PBMCs were isolated by Ficoll Paque Plus density gradient separation without further T cell sorting. An Agilent 2100 Bioanalyzer and agarose gel were used to assess RNA quality, and a NanoDrop 2000 was used to measure RNA concentration.

The sequences come from peripheral blood mononuclear cells (PBMCs), collected when the disease was refractory, from a patient treated with antithyroid drugs. The sequence is built from TRBV11-2 and TRBJ1-2; 7 central bases correspond to TRBD1. The origin of this receptor is a female donor with Graves disease. The bases are TGTGCCAGCAGCCACGGGACAGAAAGAGGCTACACCTTC. Protein translation: CASSHGTERGYTF.